This T cell receptor beta chain emerged from a study of cytomegalovirus exposure and HLA in healthy donors. General study results and limits: Testing in vitro showed a few CMV-associated chains specific for CMV antigens.

The CDR3 is 15 residues long. Germline-derived CDR1 and CDR2 are SGHRS and YFSETQ. V was shortened by 2 bases and J by 0 bases, with 11 bases between the two germline ends. Assay used: immunoSEQ multiplex PCR; TCRdb lists only in-frame clones, some missing. Counted here are over 200,000 clones, roughly 91% occurring once; the ten biggest clones make up roughly 2%. Remarks on this clone: No antigen is known for it.

Sequenced sample: PBMCs. V and J are TRBV5-1 and TRBJ1-1; the D is unclear. The clonotype was recovered from a woman aged 18-35 years in good health and CMV-seropositive. The CDR3 DNA reads TGCGCCAGCAGCTTCCCGGAAGACTTGAACACTGAAGCTTTCTTT. It specifies CASSFPEDLNTEAFF.